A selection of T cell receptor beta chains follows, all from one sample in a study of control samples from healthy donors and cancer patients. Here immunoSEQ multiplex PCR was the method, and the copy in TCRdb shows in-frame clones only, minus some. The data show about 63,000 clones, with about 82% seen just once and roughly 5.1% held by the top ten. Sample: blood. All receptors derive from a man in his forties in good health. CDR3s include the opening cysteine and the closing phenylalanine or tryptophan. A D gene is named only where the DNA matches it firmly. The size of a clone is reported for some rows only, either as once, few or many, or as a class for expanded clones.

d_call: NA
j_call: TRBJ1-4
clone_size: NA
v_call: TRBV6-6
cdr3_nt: TGTGCCAGCAGTCGGGACACGTTCATAGGAAATAATGAAAAACTGTTTTTT
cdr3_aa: CASSRDTFIGNNEKLFF

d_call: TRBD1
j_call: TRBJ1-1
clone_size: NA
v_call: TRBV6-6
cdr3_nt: TGTGCCAGCAGTTCCCCGGGACAGGGGGCAAGCACTGAAGCTTTCTTT
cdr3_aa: CASSSPGQGASTEAFF

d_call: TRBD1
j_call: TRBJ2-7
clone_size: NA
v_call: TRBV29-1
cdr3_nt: TGCAGCGTTGAGCCCGGACAGGGGGGCTACGAGCAGTACTTC
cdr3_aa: CSVEPGQGGYEQYF

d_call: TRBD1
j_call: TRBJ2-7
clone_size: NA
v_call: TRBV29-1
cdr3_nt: TGCAGCGTTTCACCGACAGGGGGCGACGAGCAGTACTTC
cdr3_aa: CSVSPTGGDEQYF

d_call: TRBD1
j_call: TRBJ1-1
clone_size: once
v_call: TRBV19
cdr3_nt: TGTGCCAGTAGTGTCGACAGGGGGCTGAACACTGAAGCTTTCTTT
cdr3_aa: CASSVDRGLNTEAFF

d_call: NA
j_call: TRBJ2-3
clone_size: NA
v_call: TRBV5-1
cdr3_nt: TGCGCCAGCAGCTTGGTAGGTGCGGTGGCAGATACGCAGTATTTT
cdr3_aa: CASSLVGAVADTQYF

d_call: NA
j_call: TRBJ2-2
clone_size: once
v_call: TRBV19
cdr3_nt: TGTGCCAGTAGTACCCACGCAGTCCCCAACACCGGGGAGCTGTTTTTT
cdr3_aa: CASSTHAVPNTGELFF

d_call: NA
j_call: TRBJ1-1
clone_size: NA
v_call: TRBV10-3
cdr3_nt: TGTGCCATCAGTTTTAGGACAACACGGGACACTGAAGCTTTCTTT
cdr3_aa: CAISFRTTRDTEAFF

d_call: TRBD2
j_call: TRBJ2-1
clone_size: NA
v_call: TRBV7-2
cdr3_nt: TGTGCCAGCAGCTCCCTAGCGGCATACAATGAGCAGTTCTTC
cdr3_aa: CASSSLAAYNEQFF

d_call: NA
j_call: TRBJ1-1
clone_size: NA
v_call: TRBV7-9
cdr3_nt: TGTGCCAGCACAGGGGACGTGACCGAGTTCACTGAAGCTTTCTTT
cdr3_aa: CASTGDVTEFTEAFF

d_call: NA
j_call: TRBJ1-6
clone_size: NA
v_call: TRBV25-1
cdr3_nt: TGTGCCAGCAGTGAATCGGGTCAGGGTTCACCCCTCCACTTT
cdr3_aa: CASSESGQGSPLHF

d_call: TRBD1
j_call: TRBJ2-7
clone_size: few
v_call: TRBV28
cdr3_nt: TGTGCCAGCAGGGGACAGGGCGGTTTTTCCTACGAGCAGTACTTC
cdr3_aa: CASRGQGGFSYEQYF

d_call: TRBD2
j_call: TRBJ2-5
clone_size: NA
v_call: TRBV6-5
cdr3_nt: TGTGCCAGTATCCTAGCGGGAGCCGAGACCCAGTACTTC
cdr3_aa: CASILAGAETQYF

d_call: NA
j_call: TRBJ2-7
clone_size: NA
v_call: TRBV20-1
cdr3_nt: TGCAGTGCTAAACGGGAGGAGCAGTACTTC
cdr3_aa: CSAKREEQYF

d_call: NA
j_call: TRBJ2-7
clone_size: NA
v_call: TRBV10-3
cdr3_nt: TGTGCCATCAGTGAGCTGGTGGGAGACGAGCAGTACTTC
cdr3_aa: CAISELVGDEQYF

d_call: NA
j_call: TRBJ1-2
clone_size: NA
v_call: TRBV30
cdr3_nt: TGTGCCTGGAGTATGGGCAGGAACTATGGCTACACCTTC
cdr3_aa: CAWSMGRNYGYTF

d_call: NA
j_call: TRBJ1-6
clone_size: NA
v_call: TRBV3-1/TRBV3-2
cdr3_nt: TGTGCCAGCAGCCAAGACTATTCACCCCTCCACTTT
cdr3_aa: CASSQDYSPLHF

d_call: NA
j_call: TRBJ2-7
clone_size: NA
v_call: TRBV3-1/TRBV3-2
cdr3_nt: TGTGCCAGCAGCCACTTCGGACCCTACGAGCAGTACTTC
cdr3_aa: CASSHFGPYEQYF

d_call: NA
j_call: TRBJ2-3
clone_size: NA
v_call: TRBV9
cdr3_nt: TGTGCCAGCAGCGTAGGGACACAGATCACAGATACGCAGTATTTT
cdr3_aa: CASSVGTQITDTQYF

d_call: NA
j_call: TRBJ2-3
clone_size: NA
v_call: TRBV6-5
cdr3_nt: TGTGCCAGCAGTTTTGGGCAGGGGAGCACAGATACGCAGTATTTT
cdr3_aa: CASSFGQGSTDTQYF

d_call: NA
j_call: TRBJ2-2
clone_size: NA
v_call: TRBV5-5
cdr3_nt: TGTGCCAGCAGCTTGGTCAGAGCGAACACCGGGGAGCTGTTTTTT
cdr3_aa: CASSLVRANTGELFF

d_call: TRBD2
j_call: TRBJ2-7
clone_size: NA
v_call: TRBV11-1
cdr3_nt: TGTGCCAGCAGCTTAGACGGCGGGAGCCACGAGCAGTACTTC
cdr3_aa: CASSLDGGSHEQYF

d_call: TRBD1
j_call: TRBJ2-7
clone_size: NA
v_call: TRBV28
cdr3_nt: TGTGCCAGCAGGGGACAGGGGGCTTTCTCCTACGAGCAGTACTTC
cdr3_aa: CASRGQGAFSYEQYF

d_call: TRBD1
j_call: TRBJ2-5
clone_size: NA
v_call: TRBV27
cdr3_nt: TGTGCCAGCAGTTTCCACGACAGGGTAGAGACCCAGTACTTC
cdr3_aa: CASSFHDRVETQYF

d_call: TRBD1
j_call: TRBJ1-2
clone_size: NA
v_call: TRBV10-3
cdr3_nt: TGTGCCATCAGTGGGGGGACAGGGATCGGCTACACCTTC
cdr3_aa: CAISGGTGIGYTF

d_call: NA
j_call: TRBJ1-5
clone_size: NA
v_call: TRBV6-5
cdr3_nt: TGTGCCAGCAGCGGGGTCAACGGCAATCAGCCCCAGCATTTT
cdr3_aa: CASSGVNGNQPQHF

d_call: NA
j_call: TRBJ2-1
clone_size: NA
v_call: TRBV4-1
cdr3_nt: TGCGCCAGCAGCCAAGATGGAGCGATTGTGCCCTACAATGAGCAGTTCTTC
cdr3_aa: CASSQDGAIVPYNEQFF

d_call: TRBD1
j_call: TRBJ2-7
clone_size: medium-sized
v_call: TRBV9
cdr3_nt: TGTGCCAGCAGCGTAGGACAGGGCACCTACGAGCAGTACTTC
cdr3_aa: CASSVGQGTYEQYF

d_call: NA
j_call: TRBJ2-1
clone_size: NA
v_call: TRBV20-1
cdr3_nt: TGCAGTGCTAGTTACTCTGGGGGGAATGAGCAGTTCTTC
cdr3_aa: CSASYSGGNEQFF

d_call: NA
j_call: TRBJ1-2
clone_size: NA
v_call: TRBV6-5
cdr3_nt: TGTGCCAGCAGTTACGTTAGACACTATGGCTACACCTTC
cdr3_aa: CASSYVRHYGYTF

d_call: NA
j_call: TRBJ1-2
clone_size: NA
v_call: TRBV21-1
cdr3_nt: TGTGCCAGCAGCGTCCCCCTGCAGGTGGAGGATGGCTACACCTTC
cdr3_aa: CASSVPLQVEDGYTF

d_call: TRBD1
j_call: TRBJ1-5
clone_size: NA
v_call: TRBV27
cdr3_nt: TGTGCCAGCGGACAGGGGATCAATAGCAATCAGCCCCAGCATTTT
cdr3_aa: CASGQGINSNQPQHF

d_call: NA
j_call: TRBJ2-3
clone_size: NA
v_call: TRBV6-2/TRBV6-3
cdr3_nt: TGTGCCAGCAGTTACTCGACTAGCACAGATACGCAGTATTTT
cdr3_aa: CASSYSTSTDTQYF

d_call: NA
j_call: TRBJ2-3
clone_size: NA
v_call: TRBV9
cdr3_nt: TGTGCCAGCAGCGTAGGGGGCGGGGCCACAGATACGCAGTATTTT
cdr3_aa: CASSVGGGATDTQYF

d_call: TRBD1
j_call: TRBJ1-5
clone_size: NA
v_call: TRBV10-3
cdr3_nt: TGTGCCATCAGTGAGTCGCTGATAGGACAGGGCAATCAGCCCCAGCATTTT
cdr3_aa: CAISESLIGQGNQPQHF

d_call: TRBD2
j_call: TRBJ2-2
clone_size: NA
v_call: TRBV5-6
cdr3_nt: TGTGCCAGCAGTTCCCAGCGGGAGGGGAGCACCGGGGAGCTGTTTTTT
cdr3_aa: CASSSQREGSTGELFF

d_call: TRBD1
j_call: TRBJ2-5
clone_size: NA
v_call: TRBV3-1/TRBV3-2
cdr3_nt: TGTGCCAGCAGTCCGGGGACAGGGGGCGAAGAGACCCAGTACTTC
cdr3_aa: CASSPGTGGEETQYF

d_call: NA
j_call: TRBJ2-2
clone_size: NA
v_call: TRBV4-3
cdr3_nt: TGCGCCAGCAGCCAAGACTTAGACTCATTGGTCACCGGGGAGCTGTTTTTT
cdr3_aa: CASSQDLDSLVTGELFF

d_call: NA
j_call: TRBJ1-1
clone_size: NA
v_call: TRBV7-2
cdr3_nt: TGTGCCAGCAGTTCCCAGAGGAACACTGAAGCTTTCTTT
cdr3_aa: CASSSQRNTEAFF

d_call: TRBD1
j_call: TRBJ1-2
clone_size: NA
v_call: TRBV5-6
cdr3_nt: TGTGCCAGCAGTTCGGAGGGGGCAAGGGATGACTATGGCTACACCTTC
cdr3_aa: CASSSEGARDDYGYTF

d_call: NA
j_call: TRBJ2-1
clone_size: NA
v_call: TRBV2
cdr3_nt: TGTGCCAGCAGTGAGGCCCAGTGGAGTGAGCAGTTCTTC
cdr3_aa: CASSEAQWSEQFF

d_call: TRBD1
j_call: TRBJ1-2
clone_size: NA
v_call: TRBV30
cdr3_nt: TGTGCCTGGGGACAGGGGAACTATGGCTACACCTTC
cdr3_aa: CAWGQGNYGYTF

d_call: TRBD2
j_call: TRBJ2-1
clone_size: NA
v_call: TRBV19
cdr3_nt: TGTGCCAGTAGGCTCAGCGGGAGCTCCTACAATGAGCAGTTCTTC
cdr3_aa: CASRLSGSSYNEQFF

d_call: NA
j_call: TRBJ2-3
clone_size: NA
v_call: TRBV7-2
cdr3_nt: TGTGCCAGCAGCCCGGCCGGGACCACAGATACGCAGTATTTT
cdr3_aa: CASSPAGTTDTQYF

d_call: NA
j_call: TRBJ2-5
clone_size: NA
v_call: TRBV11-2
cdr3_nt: TGTGCCAGCAGCTTAGTCGGGCTGCTTACCCAGTACTTC
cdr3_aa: CASSLVGLLTQYF

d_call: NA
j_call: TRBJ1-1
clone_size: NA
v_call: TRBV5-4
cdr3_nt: TGTGCCAGCAGGGATCCGGGACGTCAGACGAACACTGAAGCTTTCTTT
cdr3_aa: CASRDPGRQTNTEAFF

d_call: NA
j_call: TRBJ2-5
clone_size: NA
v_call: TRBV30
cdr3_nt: TGTGCCTGGAGTGAGGGTAGCGGTACGGGAGAGACCCAGTACTTC
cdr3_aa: CAWSEGSGTGETQYF

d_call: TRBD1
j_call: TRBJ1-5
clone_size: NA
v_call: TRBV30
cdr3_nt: TGTGCCTGGAGCGTAGGGACAGGGGGCCTGATGGGCAATCAGCCCCAGCATTTT
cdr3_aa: CAWSVGTGGLMGNQPQHF

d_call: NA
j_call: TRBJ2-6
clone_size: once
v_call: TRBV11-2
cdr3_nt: TGTGCCAGCAGCTTAGGCAATGCTGGGGCCAACGTCCTGACTTTC
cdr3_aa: CASSLGNAGANVLTF

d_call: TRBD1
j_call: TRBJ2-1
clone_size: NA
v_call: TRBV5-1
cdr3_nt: TGCGCCAGCAGGTGGGACAGTAACAATGAGCAGTTCTTC
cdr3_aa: CASRWDSNNEQFF

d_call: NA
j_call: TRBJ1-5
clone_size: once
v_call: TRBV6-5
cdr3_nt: TGTGCCAGCAGGGATGACGGTGCTCAGCCCCAGCATTTT
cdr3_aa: CASRDDGAQPQHF

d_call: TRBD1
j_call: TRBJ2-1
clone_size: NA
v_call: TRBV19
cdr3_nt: TGTGCCAGTAGTCAAACAGGGGTGAGGAATGAGCAGTTCTTC
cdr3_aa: CASSQTGVRNEQFF

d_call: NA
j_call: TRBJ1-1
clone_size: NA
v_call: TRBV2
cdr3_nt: TGTGCCAGTGTAGTGGGAAGATACACTGAAGCTTTCTTT
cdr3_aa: CASVVGRYTEAFF

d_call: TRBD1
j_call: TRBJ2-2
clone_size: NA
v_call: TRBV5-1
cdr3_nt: TGCGCCAGCAGCTTTCGACAGGGGCGGAACACCGGGGAGCTGTTTTTT
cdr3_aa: CASSFRQGRNTGELFF

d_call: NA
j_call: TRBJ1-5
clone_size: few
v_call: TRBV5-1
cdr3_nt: TGCGCCAGCAGCCCAGTGGGAGGTTCGGGTCAGCCCCAGCATTTT
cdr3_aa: CASSPVGGSGQPQHF

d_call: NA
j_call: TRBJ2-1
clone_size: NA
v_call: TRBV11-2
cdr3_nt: TGTGCCAGCAGCTCGCTTCGGGGGAGGTTGGGCAATGAGCAGTTCTTC
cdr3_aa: CASSSLRGRLGNEQFF

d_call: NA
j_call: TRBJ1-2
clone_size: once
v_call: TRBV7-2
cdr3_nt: TGTGCCAGCAGCTTTAGTGGGTCCGGGGACTACACCTTC
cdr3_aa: CASSFSGSGDYTF

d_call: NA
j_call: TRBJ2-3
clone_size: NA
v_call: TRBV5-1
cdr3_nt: TGCGCCAGCAGCTGGGCTCGAAACACAGATACGCAGTATTTT
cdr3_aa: CASSWARNTDTQYF

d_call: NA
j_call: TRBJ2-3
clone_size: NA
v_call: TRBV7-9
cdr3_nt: TGTGCCAGCAGCTTAGGGGTAGGGTCAGATACGCAGTATTTT
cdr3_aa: CASSLGVGSDTQYF

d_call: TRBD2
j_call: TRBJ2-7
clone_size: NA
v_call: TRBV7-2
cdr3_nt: TGTGCCAGCAGCGGCACTAGCGGGAGGACCTACGAGCAGTACTTC
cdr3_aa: CASSGTSGRTYEQYF